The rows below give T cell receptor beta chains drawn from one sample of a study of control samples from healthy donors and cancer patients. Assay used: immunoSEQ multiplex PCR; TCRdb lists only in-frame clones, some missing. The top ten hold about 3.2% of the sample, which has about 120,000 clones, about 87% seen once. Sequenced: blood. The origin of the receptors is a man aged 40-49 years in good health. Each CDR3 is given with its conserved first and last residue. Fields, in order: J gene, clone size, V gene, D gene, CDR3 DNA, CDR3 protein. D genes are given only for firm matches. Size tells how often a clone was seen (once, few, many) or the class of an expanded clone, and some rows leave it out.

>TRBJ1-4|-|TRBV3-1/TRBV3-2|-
TGTGCCAGCAGGCGGGGTGAAAAACTGTTTTTT
CASRRGEKLFF
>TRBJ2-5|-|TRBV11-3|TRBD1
TGTGCCAGCAGCCATAAGGACAGGCAAGAGACCCAGTACTTC
CASSHKDRQETQYF
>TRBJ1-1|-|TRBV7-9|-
TGTGCCAGCAGCAAACTTGCGCCAAACACTGAAGCTTTCTTT
CASSKLAPNTEAFF
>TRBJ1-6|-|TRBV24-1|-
TGTGCCACAAACCCGGGGCAGGGGAATTCCTATAATTCACCCCTCCACTTT
CATNPGQGNSYNSPLHF
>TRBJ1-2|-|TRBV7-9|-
TGTGCCAGCAGCCCCCATGGGGCCTACTATGGCTACACCTTC
CASSPHGAYYGYTF
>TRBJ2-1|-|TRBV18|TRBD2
TGTGCCAGCTCACCAGAGGGACTAGACCCCTACAATGAGCAGTTCTTC
CASSPEGLDPYNEQFF
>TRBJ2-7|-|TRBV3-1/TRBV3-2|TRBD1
TGTGCCAGCAGCAGCGGACAGGGGGCGAGCCACGAGCAGTACTTC
CASSSGQGASHEQYF
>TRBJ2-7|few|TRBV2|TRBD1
TGTGCCAGCACGGGACAGGGACTCGACGAGCAGTACTTC
CASTGQGLDEQYF
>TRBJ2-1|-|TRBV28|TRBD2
TGTGCCAGCCTAGCGGGGGCTTACAATGAGCAGTTCTTC
CASLAGAYNEQFF
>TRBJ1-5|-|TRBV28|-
TGTGCCAGCAGTTCTCCGGGACTATGGCAGCCCCAGCATTTT
CASSSPGLWQPQHF
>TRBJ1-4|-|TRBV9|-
TGTGCCAGCAGCGTAGGGGCCCCGCCCGGCCCCGGGGGACATATCCCTTACAATGAAAAACTGTTTTTT
CASSVGAPPGPGGHIPYNEKLFF
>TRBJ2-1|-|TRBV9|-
TGTGCCAGCAGCGACCGGGACACCAATGAGCAGTTCTTC
CASSDRDTNEQFF